Listed below are T cell receptor beta chains from one sample, sequenced in a study of cytomegalovirus exposure and HLA in healthy donors. Clones were read by immunoSEQ multiplex PCR, and TCRdb kept only the in-frame ones, dropping some. The table shows some 160,000 clones, with 60% to 85% occurring only once. Sample: PBMCs. The receptors derive from a woman in her twenties or thirties in good health and CMV-seronegative. Each CDR3 is given with its conserved first and last residue. The size field is filled for only some rows; it gives once, few, many or a size class.

size | J | V | CDR3
- | TRBJ1-1 | TRBV9 | CASSVVPRQGTEAFF
- | TRBJ1-4 | TRBV6-5 | CASGRPGLDNEKLFF
- | TRBJ2-2 | TRBV5-5 | CASRAGANTGELFF
- | TRBJ1-1 | TRBV7-2 | CASSDRRTGSLRLKAFF
few | TRBJ2-5 | TRBV2 | CASSFSGGEETQYF
- | TRBJ1-1 | TRBV11-2 | CASSPPDRAEAFF
- | TRBJ2-7 | TRBV5-1 | CASSSSGGDSYEQYF
- | TRBJ2-3 | TRBV5-1 | CASSRGERDTDTQYF
- | TRBJ2-2 | TRBV7-9 | CASSLDSGELFF
- | TRBJ1-5 | TRBV5-8 | CASSLVRDNQPQHF
- | TRBJ2-7 | TRBV28 | CASRPAGAGPYEQYF
- | TRBJ2-3 | TRBV9 | CASSVSEVAGATDTQYF
few | TRBJ1-2 | TRBV5-1 | CASSFIQGFGGYTF
once | TRBJ2-7 | TRBV2 | CASQLSGTGVYEQYF
- | TRBJ2-3 | TRBV5-1 | CASSSGVLKSTDTQYF
- | TRBJ1-4 | TRBV10-3 | CAIRATGTANEKLFF
- | TRBJ1-1 | TRBV19 | CATLGWGDTEAFF
- | TRBJ2-7 | TRBV6-1 | CASSVYPGQSYEQYF
once | TRBJ2-2 | TRBV9 | CASSFTGDTGELFF